Described below is a single TCR beta chain sequence and its context. A few counts support this clone. Its antigen is still unknown. No clone much larger than this one lies a single base away; base qualities are absent. Other DNA sequences in this specimen translate into the identical CDR3. Each donor gave one peripheral blood draw, around 100 mL on average, collected into heparinised tubes. Naive, central memory, regulatory and stem cell-like memory CD4+ T cells were sorted on a BD FACSAria II using a panel including CD45RO, CCR7, CD25, CD127, CD95 and CD27. Every sorted population had a purity above 98%. PBMCs were isolated right away by Lymphoprep density gradient centrifugation and were stained directly, without culture. To minimize batch effects, samples were stained and sorted in pairs, one healthy donor with one patient per experiment. CDR1 SGHRS and CDR2 YFSETQ are derived from the germline V gene. Inclusive of the bounding cysteine and phenylalanine, the CDR3 is 13 residues long. Of all the DNA, just the CDR3 is kept, 39 bases in frame from base 1. Trimming costs V 0 bases and J 5 bases, and their ends lie 8 bases apart.

The data are from a study of beta chain features in type 1 diabetes (dated by TCRdb to 2017 to 2018). Turning to the overall study: No differences in mean age, gender distribution, total cell number or subset yield were found between patients and healthy donors. A total of approximately 110,000,000 sorted cells were examined across all samples, and a strong correlation was observed between cell number per subset and RNA yield. The study compared the TCRB repertoires of sorted circulating CD4+ T cell subsets in recently diagnosed type 1 diabetes patients with those in matched healthy donors. Whereas all 30 or so donors provided naive and central memory subsets, regulatory and stem cell-like memory subsets were isolated from just 8 patients and roughly 8 healthy donors. What the authors observed across the whole study: Naive, central memory and regulatory TCRB repertoires appeared to be more alike among patients than among healthy donors. Sequencing cDNA rather than genomic DNA could over-represent highly expressing activated cells, although activation and CD3 levels did not differ between groups. In all four CD4+ subsets, TCRB CDR3 length was moderately but significantly shorter in type 1 diabetes patients. HLA sub-analyses involved small numbers of individuals, so any influence of HLA type on TCRB rearrangement remained unresolved. At VDJ recombination sites, patients with type 1 diabetes made fewer insertions and deleted more nucleotides, a pattern implying thymic rearrangement abnormalities. PCR might favor shorter templates, but patient and control samples were amplified and corrected together, so any skew would affect both groups equally.

The entire isolated RNA was reverse transcribed using the High Capacity cDNA Reverse Transcription Kit, and thus expressed TCRB transcripts were sequenced. Naive, central memory and regulatory T cell samples underwent deep immunoSEQ sequencing, averaging roughly 3.5 million total reads per sample. After sorted cells were lysed in RLT buffer, RNA was extracted with DNase-treated RNeasy Micro or Mini kits, with the choice depending on cell number. Each cell subset was processed separately to prevent cross-contamination, with patient and healthy donor samples processed together. Using the immunoSEQ multiplex PCR, TCRB sequences were amplified from cDNA into 87-bp fragments spanning the CDR3 region. Amplicons were sequenced on the Illumina HiSeq platform. Under the source paper's analysis protocol: PCR bias was corrected computationally using synthetic template baselines, and reads within Hamming distance 2 were collapsed, with unmergeable singletons discarded. Reads were aligned to IMGT to assign V, D and J genes, CDR3 length, and insertions or deletions at six rearrangement sites. Within each subset, clonotype counts were normalized to sorted cell number, after which true diversity and Gini coefficients were computed with the tcR R package. The overlap coefficient, calculated on TCRB nucleotide sequences, was used to measure repertoire sharing. Out-of-frame TCRB sequences from naive cells were analyzed to stand in for the pre-selection repertoire. TCRdb took this table from immuneACCESS and kept in-frame rearrangements with V and J called. Such tables lack part of the clones; where checked against another copy, unresolved V genes explain under half of the gap, and the rest is unexplained. Clonal size and the V and J genes are those of that table, whereas D and trimming came from the DNA. Across this sample there are about 640,000 clones, with roughly an eighth seen only once. About 0.11% of the sample lies in the top ten.

This chain joins TRBV5-1 to TRBJ2-5, with TRBD1 as a weak D call on 6 bases. The specimen was naive CD4+ T cells from blood. The sample's cell subset or site label, in plain terms: true naive CD4+ T cells. The origin of this receptor is a man between 25 and 39 years old with type 1 diabetes. The CDR3 corresponds to CASSLGQGETQYF. The base sequence is TGCGCCAGCAGCTTGGGCCAGGGGGAGACCCAGTACTTC.